This T cell receptor (beta chain) was retrieved from a study of blood T cell repertoires in COVID-19. In the study overall: From the United States, Italy and Spain came samples of acute and convalescent COVID-19.

Methods used by the authors: Amplifying reference gene primers gave estimates of nucleated cell counts. Sequencing was performed with immunoSEQ multiplex PCR; in TCRdb, only in-frame clones are kept and a portion is missing. The DNA was the basis for D and trimming; V, J and clone size are from that table. The sample has over 85,000 clones; more than 75% are singletons. This clone was counted a single time. There are 15 residues in the CDR3. V was shortened by 4 bases and J by 4 bases, with 14 bases between the two germline ends. Germline V gene sequence: CDR1 SGHVS, CDR2 FQNEAQ. The receptor was derived from a human donor in a cohort sampled during active COVID-19. The sequencing sample was made of peripheral blood. The V and J genes are TRBV7-8 and TRBJ1-5; D is possibly TRBD1 (5 bases). The CDR3 reads CASSSTAGLNQPQHF. CDR3 coding DNA: TGTGCCAGCAGCTCCACTGCAGGGCTAAATCAGCCCCAGCATTTT.